This T cell receptor beta chain was profiled in a study of blood T cell repertoires in COVID-19 (dated by TCRdb to between 2020 and 2021). With respect to the entire study: The collaborator samples originated in the United States, Italy and Spain and spanned the acute and convalescent phases of COVID-19. The dataset comprised deeply sampled blood TCRbeta repertoires from subjects exposed to, actively infected with, or recovered from COVID-19. The repertoires were released in a freely available public database intended as a resource for research on the immune response to SARS-CoV-2. The material from the prospective study consisted of cDNA or gDNA derived from T cells, B-cell-depleted T cells, or PBMCs. The samples were drawn from two sources: the first 160 participants of the ongoing ImmuneRACE study, and about 1,300 subjects contributed by 6 global collaborators. Sample metadata almost always included a de-identified subject ID, COVID-19 status, age in years and sex. Where available, HLA class I and class II types were taken from metadata supplied by the sample provider and were not determined by assay-based typing.

Summary of the overall study and its limitations: Clinical and demographic metadata were provided uncurated, with the amount varying by source and participant.

From its cysteine to its phenylalanine, the CDR3 spans 14 amino acids. The only DNA kept is the CDR3, 42 bases in frame from the first base. V sheds 3 bases and J sheds 8 bases, leaving 13 bases between their ends. CDR1 SNHLY and CDR2 FYNNEI are derived from the germline V gene. TCRbeta CDR3 regions were amplified from genomic DNA by means of the immunoSEQ Assay, a bias-controlled multiplex PCR. Per the original workflow: The number of nucleated cells in each sample was estimated from the amplification of reference gene primers within the assay. To quantify the absolute abundance of each unique TCRbeta CDR3 rearrangement, sequence reads were collapsed and filtered. For each sample, productive Simpson clonality was calculated as the square root of Simpson's diversity index across productive rearrangements. Drawn from immuneACCESS, this table holds only the in-frame rearrangements with V and J called that TCRdb kept. Clones are partly lost; checked studies trace under half to an unresolved V gene and leave the rest unexplained. For V, J and clone size, that table is used; D and trimming come from the DNA. Present in this sample are 110,000 or so clones, roughly 85% of which were seen just once. Together, the top ten hold about 16% of the sample.

Whole blood was collected in K2EDTA tubes by collaborating institutions according to the institutions' own protocols. Collaborator samples were shipped for TCRbeta analysis as frozen whole blood, isolated PBMCs, or DNA extracted from either sample type. Worth noting for this clone: Its antigen has not been determined. Base qualities were left out, and no much larger clone turns up one base away.

The chain joins TRBV2 to TRBJ2-2; the D gene lacks a confident call. This TCR derives from a woman of 80 years or more with acute or convalescent COVID-19. The sequenced sample consisted of peripheral blood. The CDR3 is CASSDSLSRGELFF. The nucleotide sequence is TGTGCCAGCAGTGATTCACTCTCTAGGGGGGAGCTGTTTTTT.